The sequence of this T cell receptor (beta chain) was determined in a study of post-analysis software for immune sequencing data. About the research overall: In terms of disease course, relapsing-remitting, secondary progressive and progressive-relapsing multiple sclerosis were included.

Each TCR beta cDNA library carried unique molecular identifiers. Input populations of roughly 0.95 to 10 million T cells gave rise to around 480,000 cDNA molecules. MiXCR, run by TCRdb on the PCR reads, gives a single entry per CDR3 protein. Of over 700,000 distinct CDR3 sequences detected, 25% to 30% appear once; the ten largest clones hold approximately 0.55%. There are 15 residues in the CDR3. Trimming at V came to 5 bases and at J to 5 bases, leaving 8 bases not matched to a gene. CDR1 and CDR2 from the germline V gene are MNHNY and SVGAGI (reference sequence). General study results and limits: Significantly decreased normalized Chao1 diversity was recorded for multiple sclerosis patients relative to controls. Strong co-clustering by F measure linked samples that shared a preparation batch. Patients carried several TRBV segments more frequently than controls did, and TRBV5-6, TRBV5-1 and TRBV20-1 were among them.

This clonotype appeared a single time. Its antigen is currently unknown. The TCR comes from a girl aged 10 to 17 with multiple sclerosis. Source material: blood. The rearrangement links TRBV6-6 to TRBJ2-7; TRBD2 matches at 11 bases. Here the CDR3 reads CASSHTSGSYHEQYF. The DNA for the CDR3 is TGTGCCAGCAGTCACACTAGCGGGAGTTACCACGAGCAGTACTTC.